This TCR beta chain was identified in a study of T cell repertoires in cytomegalovirus infection. TCRdb re-called the reads through MiXCR, storing one row per CDR3 protein. Of some 900,000 distinct CDR3 sequences listed, approximately 32% are singletons. This clonotype appeared a single time. Its antigen remains unidentified. With 5 bases clipped from V and 2 bases from J, the junction kept 4 bases outside the gene matches. The CDR3 extends over 14 amino acids. The germline V gene has CDR1 LGHNT and CDR2 FRNRAP. Source: cultured CD8+ T cells from PBMCs, taken from culture after CMV antigen stimulation. The sequence was obtained from a human donor in good health (CMV status not recorded). Some clones in this sample may be carry-over from other donors' samples. The J gene is TRBJ1-2, the V gene TRBV12-5; 8 bases match TRBD1. In nucleotides, the CDR3 is TGTGCTAGTGGTCCATGGACAGGGAACTATGGCTACACCTTC. The encoded protein is CASGPWTGNYGYTF.